One sample yielded the 18 T cell receptor beta chains listed below, sequenced in a study of CD8+CD57+ T cells in acquired aplastic anemia. According to the study, genomic DNA was the template for TCR beta VDJ and CDR3 profiling. TCRdb ran MiXCR on the reads and lists one entry per CDR3 protein. The sample has around 68,000 distinct CDR3 sequences; roughly half are singletons. Sequencing was performed on sorted CD4+, CD8+, or CD8+CD57+ T cells (not recorded which) from PBMCs. The receptors come from a human donor in good health, serving as a control.

J is TRBJ2-1 and V is TRBV10-3; 9 positions match TRBD2. Trimming cost V 6 bases and J 0 bases; bases outside gene matches: 6. The CDR3 has 16 residues. Germline V gene lookup returns CDR1 ENHRY and CDR2 SYGVKD. The CDR3 reads CAISPTSGSSYNEQFF. In DNA, the CDR3 is TGTGCCATCAGCCCGACTAGCGGCAGCTCCTACAATGAGCAGTTCTTC.

There are many counts of this clonotype. The CDR3 DNA is TGTGCCAGCAGCTTCGCAGGGGGCTCCTACAATGAGCAGTTCTTC. It is translated as CASSFAGGSYNEQFF. The chain combines TRBV7-9 with TRBJ2-1, with 7 bases lining up with TRBD1. Germline values: CDR1 SEHNR, CDR2 FQNEAQ (reference sequence). V trimming: 3 bases; J trimming: 0 bases; junction bases outside the gene matches: 2. CDR3 size: 15 residues.

The genes are TRBV2 and TRBJ1-2; the match to TRBD1 covers 9 bases. The CDR3 consists of 15 residues. Germline CDR1 and CDR2: SNHLY and FYNNEI. The trim removed 6 bases at V and 3 bases at J, leaving 8 bases unmatched. CDR3 loop: CASRDRTGAHYGYTF. In DNA, the CDR3 is TGTGCCAGCAGAGATAGGACAGGGGCCCACTATGGCTACACCTTC.

This clonotype was seen just once. This sequence may be a read error, since a much larger clone differs from it by one base. This chain connects TRBV9 to TRBJ2-4; D is perhaps TRBD2 (6 bases). Germline CDR1 is SGDLS and CDR2 is YYNGEE. CDR3 size: 16 residues. The CDR3 is CAGSVGGAGSENIQYF. CDR3 bases: TGTGCCGGCAGCGTGGGGGGTGCAGGGAGTGAGAACATTCAGTACTTC.

The chain uses TRBV6-2 or TRBV6-3 and TRBJ2-2; unclear D gene. Trimming shortened V by 4 bases and J by 6 bases, and 12 bases separated the two germline ends. Germline assignment: CDR1 MNHEY and CDR2 SVGEGT. The CDR3 has 14 residues. CDR3 sequence reads: CASSFSTPSGELFF. The DNA for the CDR3 is TGTGCCAGCAGTTTTTCAACCCCCTCCGGGGAGCTGTTTTTT.

To note about this clonotype: As the CDR3 is not closed by the conserved phenylalanine or tryptophan, this likely results from a read error. The chain is built from TRBV2 and TRBJ1-2; D is ambiguous. This CDR3 has 14 residues. V was cut by 5 bases and J by 0 bases, with 10 bases left in between. CDR1 is SNHLY and CDR2 is FYNNEI in the germline V gene. CDR3: CASSLEGTNYGYTL. Written as DNA, the CDR3 is TGTGCCAGCAGTTTGGAAGGTACTAACTATGGCTACACCCTC.

The genes are TRBV7-2 and TRBJ1-2; D might be TRBD1 (6 bases). This CDR3 has 12 residues. With 1 base removed from V and 7 bases from J, the gap between germline ends came to 7 bases. Germline V gene lookup returns CDR1 SGHTA and CDR2 FQGNSA. As DNA, the CDR3 is TGTGCCAGCAGCTTAGGACAGGTTGGCTACACCTTC. Amino acid sequence: CASSLGQVGYTF.

CDR3 DNA: TGTGCCAGTAGGGGGGCGTCTGGCACAGATACGCAGTATTTT. Amino acids: CASRGASGTDTQYF. This chain links TRBV19 with TRBJ2-3; perhaps TRBD1 as D (6 bases). CDR3 length equals 14 residues. Trimming left V 6 bases short and J 1 base short, with 11 bases between. Germline lookup yields CDR1 LNHDA and CDR2 SQIVND (reference sequence).

The chain uses TRBV7-3 and TRBJ2-5; 7 bases map to TRBD2. J was trimmed by 5 bases and V by 5 bases; bases with no gene match: 5. There are 13 residues in the CDR3. CDR1 is SGHTA, CDR2 FQGTGA, per germline. The CDR3 loop is CASSAQRGETQYF. The DNA for the CDR3 is TGTGCCAGCAGCGCCCAGCGGGGTGAGACCCAGTACTTC.

This clonotype has ten or more counts. The chain couples TRBV6-2 or TRBV6-3 to TRBJ1-4; a weak D match, TRBD1 (6 bases). The CDR3 sequence is 15 residues long. Trimming took off 2 bases at V and 7 bases at J, with 14 bases between the two ends. Germline V gene data show CDR1 as MNHEY and CDR2 as SVGEGT. The DNA of the CDR3 is TGTGCCAGCAGTTACGGTGTAGGGGGGGGTGAAAAACTGTTTTTT. Translated, it gives CASSYGVGGGEKLFF.

This clonotype was recorded at least ten times. The CDR3 protein is CASSTGTGGPRDTQYF. As DNA, the CDR3 is TGTGCCAGCAGCACCGGGACAGGAGGGCCTAGAGATACGCAGTATTTT. The chain recombines TRBV5-6 with TRBJ2-3; TRBD1 aligns across 8 bases. The CDR3 sequence is 16 residues long. The germline CDR1 and CDR2 sequences are SGHDT and YYEEEE. Trimming cost V 4 bases and J 5 bases; bases outside gene matches: 12.

The chain uses TRBV12-3 or TRBV12-4 and TRBJ2-5, with TRBD2 matching 14 bases. This CDR3 contains 15 residues. V was pared by 5 bases and J by 4 bases, with 3 bases of the junction left unmatched. CDR3 nucleotides: TGTGCCAGCAGTACCGGGACTAGCGGGGGAGAGACCCAGTACTTC. This encodes CASSTGTSGGETQYF.

The rearrangement links TRBV25-1 to TRBJ1-6; D remains unclear. V was clipped by 5 bases and J by 7 bases, with 12 bases between them. The CDR3 sequence is 14 residues long. Germline CDR1 and CDR2: MGHDK and SYGVNS. Here the CDR3 reads CASSMNEWNSPLHF. Written as DNA, the CDR3 is TGTGCCAGCAGTATGAATGAATGGAATTCACCCCTCCACTTT.

The V call is TRBV7-3, the J call TRBJ2-7; D might be TRBD1 or TRBD2, each matching 7 bases. There are 15 residues in the CDR3. Between the trimmed V and J ends, which lost 4 bases and 12 bases, there was a span of 25 bases. Germline lookup yields CDR1 SGHTA and CDR2 FQGTGA. CDR3 protein: CASSSQGGHPGGLYF. The CDR3 bases are TGTGCCAGCAGCTCCCAGGGGGGGCACCCTGGAGGGCTGTACTTC.

The chain combines TRBV10-3 with TRBJ2-5, with a weak D call TRBD2 (6 bases). CDR3 length: 14 amino acids. V gave up 0 bases and J gave up 5 bases, with 10 bases separating them. The germline V gene encodes CDR1 ENHRY and CDR2 SYGVKD. The CDR3 sequence: CAISESGGLETQYF. The DNA for the CDR3 is TGTGCCATCAGTGAGTCTGGAGGGTTGGAGACCCAGTACTTC.

With regard to this clonotype: At one end the junction does not follow the germline gene, possibly because of a read error. The rearrangement links TRBV7-2 to TRBJ1-1; no clear D. This CDR3 is built from 9 residues. Per the germline V gene, CDR1 is SGHTA and CDR2 is FQGNSA. The CDR3 sequence is CGDHTEAFF. The DNA of the CDR3 is TGCGGCGACCACACTGAAGCTTTCTTT.

Many counts were recorded for this clonotype. The J gene is TRBJ2-7, the V gene TRBV4-1; D may be TRBD1 or TRBD2 (5 bases each). Germline V gene sequence: CDR1 MGHRA, CDR2 YSYEKL. The CDR3 totals 14 residues. Trimming removed 4 bases at V and 5 bases at J, with 15 bases between. Here the CDR3 reads CASSRLEGWDEQYF. The CDR3 DNA sequence: TGCGCCAGCAGCCGCCTTGAGGGGTGGGACGAGCAGTACTTC.

This clonotype is medium-sized within its sample. The gene calls are TRBV7-6 and TRBJ2-7; a possible D gene is TRBD1 (6 bases). Between the trimmed V and J ends, which lost 5 bases and 5 bases, there was a span of 10 bases. CDR1 is SGHVS and CDR2 is FNYEAQ in the germline V gene. This CDR3 contains 12 residues. The CDR3 DNA reads as TGTGCCAGCAGCCCAGCAGGGGACGAGCAGTACTTC. Protein sequence: CASSPAGDEQYF. The full variable domain, rest sourced from reference TRBV7-6 and TRBJ2-7, is GAGVSQSPRYKVTKRGQDVALRCDPISGHVSLYWYRQALGQGPEFLTYFNYEAQQDKSGLPNDRFSAERPEGSISTLTIQRTEQRDSAMYRCASSPAGDEQYFGPGTRLTVT.